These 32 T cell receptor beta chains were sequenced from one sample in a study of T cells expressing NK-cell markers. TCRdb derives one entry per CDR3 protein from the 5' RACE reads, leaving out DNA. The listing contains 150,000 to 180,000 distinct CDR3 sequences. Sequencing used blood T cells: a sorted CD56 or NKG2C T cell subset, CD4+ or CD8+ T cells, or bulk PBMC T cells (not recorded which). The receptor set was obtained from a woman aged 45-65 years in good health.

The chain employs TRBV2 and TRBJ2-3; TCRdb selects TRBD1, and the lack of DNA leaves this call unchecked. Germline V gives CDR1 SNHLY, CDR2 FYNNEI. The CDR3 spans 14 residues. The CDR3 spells CASSEQGSADTQYF.

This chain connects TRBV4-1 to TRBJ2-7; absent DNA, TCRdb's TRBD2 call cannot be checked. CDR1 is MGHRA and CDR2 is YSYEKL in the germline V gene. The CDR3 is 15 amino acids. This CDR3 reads CASSPIAGDTYEQYF.

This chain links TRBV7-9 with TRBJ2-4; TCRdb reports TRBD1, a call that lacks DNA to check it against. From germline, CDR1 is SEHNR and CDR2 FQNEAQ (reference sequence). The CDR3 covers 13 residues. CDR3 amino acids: CASMGPPGYIQYF.

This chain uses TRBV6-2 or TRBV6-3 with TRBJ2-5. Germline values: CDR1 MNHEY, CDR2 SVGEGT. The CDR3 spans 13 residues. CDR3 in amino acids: CASSYIGQETQYF.

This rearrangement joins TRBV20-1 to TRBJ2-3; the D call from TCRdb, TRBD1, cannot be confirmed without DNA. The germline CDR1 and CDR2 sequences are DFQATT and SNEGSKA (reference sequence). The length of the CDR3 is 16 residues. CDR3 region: CSATGGLEAGTDTQYF.

CDR3 protein: CSVEARPGASYNEQFF. The J gene is TRBJ2-1, the V gene TRBV29-1; TCRdb's D call, TRBD1, is unchecked because there is no DNA. CDR3 size: 16 residues. Germline CDR1 is SQVTM and CDR2 is ANQGSEA.

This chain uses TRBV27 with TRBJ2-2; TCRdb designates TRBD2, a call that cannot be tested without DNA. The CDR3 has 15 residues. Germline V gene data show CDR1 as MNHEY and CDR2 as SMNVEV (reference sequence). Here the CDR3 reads CASSGLAGGTGELFF.

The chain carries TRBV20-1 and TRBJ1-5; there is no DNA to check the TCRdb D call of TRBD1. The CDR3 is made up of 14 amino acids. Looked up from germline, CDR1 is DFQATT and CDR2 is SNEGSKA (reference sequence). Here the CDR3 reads CSAIDRGSNQPQHF.

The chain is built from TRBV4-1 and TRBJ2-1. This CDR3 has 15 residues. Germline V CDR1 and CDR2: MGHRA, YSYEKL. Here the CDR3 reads CASSPREFAANEQFF.

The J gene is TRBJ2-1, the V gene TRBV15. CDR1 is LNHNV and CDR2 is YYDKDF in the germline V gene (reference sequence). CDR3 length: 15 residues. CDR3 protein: CATSSNLLKGYEQFF.

CDR3: CASSVAGISTDTQYF. The V call is TRBV10-2, the J call TRBJ2-3; TCRdb lists TRBD2, though no DNA is available to test this call. The CDR3 has 15 amino acids. CDR1 is WSHSY, CDR2 SAAADI, per germline.

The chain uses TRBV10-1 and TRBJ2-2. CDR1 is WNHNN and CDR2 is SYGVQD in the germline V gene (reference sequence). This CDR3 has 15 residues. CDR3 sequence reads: CASHPGGTNTGELFF.

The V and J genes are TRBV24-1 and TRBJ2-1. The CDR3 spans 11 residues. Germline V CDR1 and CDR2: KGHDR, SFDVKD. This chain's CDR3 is CATSDFDVQFF.

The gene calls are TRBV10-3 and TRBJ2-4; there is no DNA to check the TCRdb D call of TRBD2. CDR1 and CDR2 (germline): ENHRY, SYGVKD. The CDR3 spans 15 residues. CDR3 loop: CASGIAGGTKNIQYF.

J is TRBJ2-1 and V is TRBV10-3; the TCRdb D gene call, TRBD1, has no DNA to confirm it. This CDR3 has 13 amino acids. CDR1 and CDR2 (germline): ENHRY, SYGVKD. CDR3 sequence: CAITLDGSNEQFF.

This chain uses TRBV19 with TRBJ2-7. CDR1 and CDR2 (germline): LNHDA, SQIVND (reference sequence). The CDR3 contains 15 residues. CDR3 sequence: CASSIDLAGSYEQYF.

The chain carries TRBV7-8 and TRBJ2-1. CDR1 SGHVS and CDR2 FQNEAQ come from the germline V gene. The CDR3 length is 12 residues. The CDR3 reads CASSPGRDEQFF. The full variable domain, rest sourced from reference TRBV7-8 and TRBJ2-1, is GAGVSQSPRYKVAKRGQDVALRCDPISGHVSLFWYQQALGQGPEFLTYFQNEAQLDKSGLPSDRFFAERPEGSVSTLKIQRTQQEDSAVYLCASSPGRDEQFFGPGTRLTVL.

The CDR3 reads CASSQEKGSLGYTF. The J gene is TRBJ1-2, the V gene TRBV4-1. There are 14 residues in the CDR3. Germline lookup yields CDR1 MGHRA and CDR2 YSYEKL.

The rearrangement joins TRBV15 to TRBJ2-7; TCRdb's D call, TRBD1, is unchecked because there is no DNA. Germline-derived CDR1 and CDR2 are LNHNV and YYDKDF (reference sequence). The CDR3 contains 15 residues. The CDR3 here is CATSKPGRNIYEQYF.

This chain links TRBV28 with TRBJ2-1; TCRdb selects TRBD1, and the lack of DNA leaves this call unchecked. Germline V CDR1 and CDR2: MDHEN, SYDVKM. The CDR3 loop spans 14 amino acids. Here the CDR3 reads CASSPMGQSNEQFF.

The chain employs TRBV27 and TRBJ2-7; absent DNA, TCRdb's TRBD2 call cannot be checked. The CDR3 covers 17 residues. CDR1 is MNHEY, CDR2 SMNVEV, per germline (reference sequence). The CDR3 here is CASSFIAGGPLSVEQYF.

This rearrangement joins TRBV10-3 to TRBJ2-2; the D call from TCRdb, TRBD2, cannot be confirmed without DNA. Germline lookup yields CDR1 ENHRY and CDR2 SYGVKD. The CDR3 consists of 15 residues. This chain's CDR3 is CAISERTSGTGELFF.

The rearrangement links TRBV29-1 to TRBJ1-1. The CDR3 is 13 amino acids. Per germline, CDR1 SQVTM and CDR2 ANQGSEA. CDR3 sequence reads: CSVENGMNTEAFF.

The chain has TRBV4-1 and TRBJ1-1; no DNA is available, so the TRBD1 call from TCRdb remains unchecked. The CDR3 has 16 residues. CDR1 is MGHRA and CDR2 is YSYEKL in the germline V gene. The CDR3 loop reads CASSPTGAGGTTEAFF.

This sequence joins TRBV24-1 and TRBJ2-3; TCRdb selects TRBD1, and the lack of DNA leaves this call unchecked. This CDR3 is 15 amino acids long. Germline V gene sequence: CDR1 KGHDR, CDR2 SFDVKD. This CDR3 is CATSDFEGSTDTQYF.

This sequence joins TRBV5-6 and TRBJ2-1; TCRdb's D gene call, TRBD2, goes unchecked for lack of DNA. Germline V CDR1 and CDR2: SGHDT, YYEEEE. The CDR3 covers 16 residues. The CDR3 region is CASSLGLAGGLNEQFF.

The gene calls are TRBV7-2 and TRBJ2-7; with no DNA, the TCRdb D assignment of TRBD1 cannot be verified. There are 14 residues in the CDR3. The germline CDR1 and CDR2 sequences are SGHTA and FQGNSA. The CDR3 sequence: CASSPDSLSYEQYF.

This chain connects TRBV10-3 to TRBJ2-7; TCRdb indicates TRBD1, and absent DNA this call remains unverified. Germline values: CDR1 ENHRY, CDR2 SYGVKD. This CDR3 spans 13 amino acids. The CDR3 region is CAIRRGTDYEQYF.

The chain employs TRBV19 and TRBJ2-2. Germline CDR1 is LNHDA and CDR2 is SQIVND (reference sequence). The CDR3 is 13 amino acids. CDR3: CASSYGLTGELFF.

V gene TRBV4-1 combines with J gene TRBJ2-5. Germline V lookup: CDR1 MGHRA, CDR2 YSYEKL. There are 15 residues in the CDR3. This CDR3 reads CASSQPEDLRETQYF.

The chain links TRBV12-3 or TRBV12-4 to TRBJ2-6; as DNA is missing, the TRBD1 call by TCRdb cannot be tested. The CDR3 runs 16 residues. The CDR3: CASSPETGAGANVLTF.

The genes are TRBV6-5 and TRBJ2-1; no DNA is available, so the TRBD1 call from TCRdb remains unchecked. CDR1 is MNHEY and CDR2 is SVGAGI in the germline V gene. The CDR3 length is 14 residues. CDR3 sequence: CASSYSFGGNEQFF.